The 31 T cell receptor beta chains reported below all come from one sample, sequenced in a study of type 1 and type 2 diabetes patients. PCR was run on genomic DNA. The TCR beta CDR3 region was amplified using 30 forward and 13 reverse primers. TCRdb reanalysed the multiplex PCR reads using MiXCR and keeps one entry per CDR3 protein. The profile covers 280,000 or so distinct CDR3 sequences, with more than 45% appearing a single time and roughly an eighth taken by the ten largest. Sequencing used peripheral blood mononuclear cells (PBMCs). Receptors originate from a man between 18 and 35 years old with type 2 diabetes.

This clonotype appeared a few times. V usage is TRBV10-2 and J usage is TRBJ2-1; D is possibly TRBD1 (6 bases). The CDR3 is made up of 15 amino acids. V was cut by 5 bases and J by 0 bases, with 11 bases left in between. In germline, CDR1 is WSHSY, CDR2 SAAADI. The DNA of the CDR3 is TGCGCCAGCAGTTTTGGACAGTCCTCCTACAATGAGCAGTTCTTC. Encoded protein: CASSFGQSSYNEQFF.

The chain is built from TRBV15 and TRBJ2-7, with TRBD1 as a possible D gene (6 bases). The CDR3 runs 15 residues. Deletions cut 0 bases from V and 0 bases from J, with 9 bases between. Germline CDR1 and CDR2: LNHNV and YYDKDF (reference sequence). CDR3 sequence: CATSREGTSSYEQYF. In DNA, the CDR3 is TGTGCCACCAGCAGAGAAGGGACAAGCTCCTACGAGCAGTACTTC.

V is TRBV19 and J is TRBJ1-2; no definite D call. The V gene lost 7 bases and the J gene lost 4 bases, with 16 bases spanning the gap. The CDR3 covers 14 residues. CDR1 LNHDA and CDR2 SQIVND come from the germline V gene (reference sequence). The CDR3 sequence is CASTSVGLGYGYTF. The CDR3 DNA reads TGTGCCAGTACGTCCGTGGGCTTGGGCTATGGCTACACCTTC.

The chain uses TRBV30 and TRBJ1-5, with D possibly matching TRBD1 (6 bases). Trimming stripped 5 bases from V and 6 bases from J, with 17 bases between. The CDR3 is 14 amino acids. Germline V gene lookup returns CDR1 GTSNPN and CDR2 SVGIG (reference sequence). The CDR3 loop is CAWSRRQDGQPQHF. The CDR3 bases are TGTGCCTGGTCTCGGAGACAGGATGGTCAGCCCCAGCATTTT.

This clonotype was picked up a small number of times. The genes are TRBV19 and TRBJ2-3, with 8 bases that match TRBD2. V lost 6 bases, J lost 4 bases, and 6 bases stayed unmatched. This CDR3 is 14 amino acids long. CDR1 LNHDA and CDR2 SQIVND come from the germline V gene (reference sequence). For the CDR3, the DNA is TGTGCCAGTAGCAGGAGCGGGAGTCCAGATACGCAGTATTTT. This translates into CASSRSGSPDTQYF.

Comments on this clonotype: Being one base from a much bigger clone, this may be a read error. The V gene is TRBV15, the J gene TRBJ1-1; D might be TRBD1 (5 bases). Germline V gene lookup returns CDR1 LNHNV and CDR2 YYDKDF (reference sequence). V shed 8 bases and J shed 3 bases, with 10 bases lying between them. The CDR3 is 12 amino acids. For the CDR3, the DNA is TGTGCCACCTCCAGGGAAGACACTGAAGCTTTCTTT. Residues: CATSREDTEAFF.

This clonotype was seen more than once but under ten times. The chain employs TRBV7-8 and TRBJ1-1; D is unclear. Trimming shortened V by 5 bases and J by 1 base, and 14 bases separated the two germline ends. CDR3 length equals 15 residues. The germline gives CDR1 SGHVS, CDR2 FQNEAQ. The CDR3 spells CASSLRAAENTEAFF. The CDR3 coding sequence is TGTGCCAGCAGCCTTCGGGCCGCAGAGAACACTGAAGCTTTCTTT.

The V call is TRBV12-3 or TRBV12-4, the J call TRBJ1-1; D uncertain. There are 12 residues in the CDR3. The ends were cut back, 1 base at V and 6 bases at J, with 6 bases in the middle. The CDR3 nucleotides are TGTGCCAGCAGTTTAGGTACTTCTGAAGCTTTCTTT. This translates into CASSLGTSEAFF.

Only a few counts were recorded for this clonotype. The chain joins TRBV19 to TRBJ1-1, with D tentatively TRBD1 (5 bases). Germline V lookup: CDR1 LNHDA, CDR2 SQIVND (reference sequence). V was pared by 3 bases and J by 5 bases, with 10 bases between. The CDR3 length is 13 residues. The CDR3 nucleotides are TGTGCCAGTAGTATCGTCGGGGGAACTGAAGCTTTCTTT. This encodes CASSIVGGTEAFF.

The chain couples TRBV10-2 to TRBJ2-7, with D unresolved. V was shortened by 4 bases and J by 6 bases, with 10 bases between the two germline ends. Germline CDR1 reads WSHSY; CDR2 reads SAAADI. This CDR3 comprises 12 residues. CDR3 in DNA: TGCGCCAGCAGTGCCTATAGAGCCGAGCAGTACTTC. As protein: CASSAYRAEQYF.

The rearrangement joins TRBV20-1 to TRBJ2-7, with 7 positions matching TRBD2. Germline CDR1 and CDR2: DFQATT and SNEGSKA (reference sequence). This CDR3 is built from 14 residues. V trimming: 0 bases; J trimming: 4 bases; junction bases outside the gene matches: 6. CDR3 sequence reads: CSARDAGVRYEQYF. CDR3 nucleotides: TGCAGTGCTAGAGACGCGGGAGTGAGGTACGAGCAGTACTTC.

This chain joins TRBV25-1 and TRBJ2-3, with TRBD2 identical over 11 bases. V lost 8 bases, J lost 2 bases, and 3 bases stayed unmatched. There are 14 residues in the CDR3. The germline CDR1 and CDR2 sequences are MGHDK and SYGVNS. This CDR3 reads CASRLAGPTDTQYF. In nucleotides, the CDR3 is TGTGCCAGCCGACTAGCGGGGCCCACAGATACGCAGTATTTT.

The genes are TRBV20-1 and TRBJ2-5; 8 bases fit TRBD1. The CDR3 runs to 13 residues. CDR1 is DFQATT and CDR2 is SNEGSKA in the germline V gene (reference sequence). The ends lost 7 bases at V and 6 bases at J; junction bases unmatched: 10. The CDR3 reads CSVRDRLRKTQYF. The CDR3 nucleotides are TGCAGTGTCAGGGACAGGTTGAGGAAGACCCAGTACTTC.

V is TRBV7-2 and J is TRBJ1-1; possible D gene TRBD1, 6 bases. The CDR3 covers 15 residues. The V gene's germline CDR1 is SGHTA and CDR2 FQGNSA. The V end was cut by 5 bases, the J end by 4 bases, with 17 bases between. The CDR3 here is CASSTHREGGTEAFF. CDR3 nucleotides: TGTGCCAGCAGCACTCACAGGGAGGGAGGCACTGAAGCTTTCTTT. Based on the CDR3 plus reference TRBV7-2 and TRBJ1-1, the full variable domain is GAGVSQSPSNKVTEKGKDVELRCDPISGHTALYWYRQSLGQGLEFLIYFQGNSAPDKSGLPSDRFSAERTGGSVSTLTIQRTQQEDSAVYLCASSTHREGGTEAFFGQGTRLTVV.

This clonotype showed up just a few times. This chain joins TRBV27 and TRBJ2-1; D may be TRBD2 (6 bases). Trimming pared 4 bases from V and 9 bases from J, leaving 13 bases between. CDR1 is MNHEY, CDR2 SMNVEV, per germline (reference sequence). The CDR3 totals 13 residues. The CDR3 nucleotides read TGTGCCAGCAGTTCCACGGGACTTAGTGAGCAGTTCTTC. It specifies CASSSTGLSEQFF.

V gene TRBV15 combines with J gene TRBJ1-4; D remains unclear. The CDR3 contains 16 residues. Deletions cut 0 bases from V and 0 bases from J, with 8 bases between. Germline CDR1 LNHNV, CDR2 YYDKDF (reference sequence). The CDR3 reads CATSRDLAATNEKLFF. The DNA for the CDR3 is TGTGCCACCAGCAGAGACCTCGCCGCAACTAATGAAAAACTGTTTTTT.

This clonotype was picked up many times. The rearrangement links TRBV27 to TRBJ2-7; weak D call: TRBD2 (5 bases). Between the trimmed V and J ends, which lost 2 bases and 0 bases, there was a span of 8 bases. Looked up from germline, CDR1 is MNHEY and CDR2 is SMNVEV (reference sequence). The CDR3 is 14 residues long. The CDR3 loop is CASSLTGSSYEQYF. In DNA form, the CDR3 reads TGTGCCAGCAGTTTAACGGGGAGCTCCTACGAGCAGTACTTC.

This chain links TRBV7-3 with TRBJ2-2, with D tentatively TRBD2 (5 bases). V lost 5 bases and J 2 bases, leaving 9 bases between the germline ends. CDR1 and CDR2 (germline): SGHTA, FQGTGA. This CDR3 is built from 14 residues. CDR3 region: CASSLGINTGELFF. CDR3 nucleotide sequence: TGTGCCAGCAGCCTCGGGATTAACACCGGGGAGCTGTTTTTT.

The chain links TRBV28 to TRBJ1-1; 7 bases line up with TRBD1. Unmatched junction bases numbered 9, after V lost 8 bases and J lost 6 bases. This CDR3 is built from 13 residues. The germline CDR1 and CDR2 sequences are MDHEN and SYDVKM. CDR3 sequence reads: CASDSRGEAEAFF. The CDR3 DNA reads TGTGCCAGCGATTCCAGGGGGGAGGCTGAAGCTTTCTTT.

This chain links TRBV12-3 or TRBV12-4 with TRBJ2-7; unclear D gene. The CDR3 has 14 residues. Deletions cut 7 bases from V and 2 bases from J, with 15 bases between. CDR3: CASTPFWATYEQYF. The CDR3, as DNA: TGTGCCAGCACCCCATTTTGGGCAACCTACGAGCAGTACTTC.

This CDR3 reads CASSSSETGTEAFF. The CDR3 coding sequence is TGTGCCAGCAGCTCCTCCGAGACCGGTACTGAAGCTTTCTTT. The V call is TRBV7-3, the J call TRBJ1-1; D is undetermined. The V end was cut by 4 bases, the J end by 5 bases, with 14 bases between. The germline CDR1 and CDR2 sequences are SGHTA and FQGTGA. CDR3 length: 14 residues.

The chain uses TRBV28 and TRBJ2-7; 7 bases match TRBD1. The CDR3 consists of 15 residues. V lost 7 bases to trimming and J lost 0 bases; unmatched junction nucleotides: 9. The germline gives CDR1 MDHEN, CDR2 SYDVKM. The chain's CDR3 is CASIEQGTSSYEQYF. The CDR3 nucleotides read TGTGCCAGCATCGAACAGGGGACAAGCTCCTACGAGCAGTACTTC.

As for this clonotype: A much larger clone differs by one base, so this may be a read error. V is TRBV15 and J is TRBJ2-6, with D possibly being TRBD1 (6 bases). Germline V gene lookup returns CDR1 LNHNV and CDR2 YYDKDF (reference sequence). The V and J ends lost 3 bases and 6 bases respectively, with 15 bases between them. The CDR3 length is 16 residues. This chain's CDR3 is CATSRETGPEANVLTF. In DNA form, the CDR3 reads TGTGCCACCAGCAGGGAGACAGGTCCCGAGGCCAACGTCCTGACTTTC.

This clonotype was counted only a few times. The chain is built from TRBV29-1 and TRBJ1-2, with a possible D match to TRBD1 (6 bases). From germline, CDR1 is SQVTM and CDR2 ANQGSEA. Trimming shortened V by 5 bases and J by 6 bases, and 16 bases separated the two germline ends. This CDR3 spans 13 amino acids. CDR3 region: CSVFLRRGNGYTF. Written as DNA, the CDR3 is TGCAGCGTTTTCCTCCGAAGGGGGAATGGCTACACCTTC.

The chain carries TRBV30 and TRBJ2-7; D call uncertain. The ends were cut back, 1 base at V and 6 bases at J, with 10 bases in the middle. The germline gives CDR1 GTSNPN, CDR2 SVGIG (reference sequence). This CDR3 comprises 12 residues. This chain's CDR3 is CAWSAWGSEQYF. The CDR3 nucleotides are TGTGCCTGGAGTGCATGGGGAAGCGAGCAGTACTTC.

The genes are TRBV7-3 and TRBJ2-1; TRBD2 agrees at 10 bases. V was clipped by 3 bases and J by 7 bases; unmatched bases: 6. The CDR3 extends over 15 amino acids. Germline V gene data show CDR1 as SGHTA and CDR2 as FQGTGA. CDR3 sequence reads: CASSLVSGRRNEQFF. CDR3 coding DNA: TGTGCCAGCAGCTTGGTTAGCGGGAGGAGGAATGAGCAGTTCTTC. Complete variable domain (other parts from reference TRBV7-3 and TRBJ2-1): GAGVSQTPSNKVTEKGKYVELRCDPISGHTALYWYRQSLGQGPEFLIYFQGTGAADDSGLPNDRFFAVRPEGSVSTLKIQRTERGDSAVYLCASSLVSGRRNEQFFGPGTRLTVL.

This clonotype was counted a few times. The J gene is TRBJ1-2, the V gene TRBV20-1; 12 bases agree with TRBD1. In germline, CDR1 is DFQATT, CDR2 SNEGSKA (reference sequence). The CDR3 loop spans 13 amino acids. Losses at the gene ends were 5 bases for V and 8 bases for J; bases not matched to a gene: 6. CDR3 sequence reads: CSALGQGAQGYTF. The CDR3 DNA sequence: TGCAGTGCTCTGGGACAGGGGGCGCAAGGCTACACCTTC.

There are a few counts of this clonotype. The rearrangement links TRBV4-1 to TRBJ2-7; 8 bases are shared with TRBD2. With 1 base clipped from V and 0 bases from J, the junction kept 5 bases outside the gene matches. This CDR3 is built from 16 residues. The germline gives CDR1 MGHRA, CDR2 YSYEKL. The CDR3 protein is CASSQVGLAASYEQYF. The CDR3 DNA sequence: TGCGCCAGCAGCCAAGTCGGACTAGCAGCCTCCTACGAGCAGTACTTC.

Comments on this clonotype: One end of the junction fails to match germline, which may point to a read error. This chain uses TRBV29-1 with TRBJ1-3; D uncertain. Germline assignment: CDR1 SQVTM and CDR2 ANQGSEA. There are 13 residues in the CDR3. CDR3 protein: CSVVRGRGSTIYF. CDR3 in DNA: TGCAGCGTTGTCAGAGGCCGGGGAAGCACCATATATTTT.

This clonotype has just a few counts. This chain uses TRBV15 with TRBJ1-1; no firm D call. Trimming removed 0 bases at V and 6 bases at J, with 8 bases between. Germline V gene sequence: CDR1 LNHNV, CDR2 YYDKDF (reference sequence). This CDR3 has 13 residues. Here the CDR3 DNA reads TGTGCCACCAGCAGAGATCAAGGAGCTGAAGCTTTCTTT. Protein product: CATSRDQGAEAFF.

This clonotype was counted only a few times. The gene calls are TRBV4-2 and TRBJ2-7; TRBD1 aligns across 8 bases. The germline V gene has CDR1 LGHNA and CDR2 YNFKEQ. The CDR3 consists of 15 residues. The ends lost 0 bases at V and 6 bases at J; junction bases unmatched: 7. The DNA for the CDR3 is TGTGCCAGCAGCCAAGAAGGACAGGGAATTGGCGAGCAGTACTTC. Its protein is CASSQEGQGIGEQYF.